This TCR beta chain was observed in a study of cytomegalovirus exposure and HLA in healthy donors (TCRdb year 2017). With respect to the entire study: According to an earlier analysis of around 600 of the donors, some 170 million T cells yielded 120 million or so unique TCR beta sequences and approximately 300 Gb of sequence data. Roughly 300 gigabases of sequencing data and 78 million or so unique TCR sequences were included in an early release covering 550 to 650 HLA-typed donors. The study combined high-throughput TCR immunosequencing, statistical association of individual TCRs with disease status, and machine learning to predict cytomegalovirus infection status. To decide whether each TCR beta V gene segment behaved as functional or pseudogenic, an earlier analysis of nearly 600 of the donors relied on high-throughput TCR beta sequencing. A later analysis re-examined previously published TCR beta repertoires from 610 or so donors and added high-resolution HLA genotyping to investigate patterns of TCR occurrence. The number of typed donors differed by locus: about 620-640 for A, B, C, DRB1 and DQB1; 522 for DQA1; some 610 for DPA1; and roughly 490 for DPB1. The T cell repertoires of roughly 660 subjects were profiled by immunosequencing and related to cytomegalovirus serostatus. Rather than using new phenotypic data, the later analysis identified candidate immune exposures from TCR beta sequences and from how often those sequences occurred across donors. HLA typing covered class I and class II loci at four-digit resolution. The genetic ancestry cluster associated with self-reported Caucasian donors included 81% of the roughly 410 genotyped donors. A later genetic analysis used genome-wide SNP genotypes for about 65% of the roughly 700 donors, treating that subset as a discovery cohort. The aim of the study was to test whether cataloging public T cell receptors could identify signatures of past pathogen exposure. Every discovery cohort repertoire had been produced on one sequencing platform. Donor age, sex, ethnicity and CMV serostatus were compiled alongside the repertoire data. In addition to the first cohort of roughly 700 subjects, a separate validation cohort of approximately 120 different subjects was used. Across approximately 400 genotyped donors of the cohort, an average of about 240,000 unique TCR beta nucleotide sequences per donor were sequenced, and approximately 17% of those sequences were non-productive. Four or five DR-DQ haplotypes were handled as single units for association and clustering because linkage in the cohort was strong. Points the paper makes about the study in general: The study listed 150 to 200 TCR beta chains as associated with cytomegalovirus. Correlated functional status among segregating V segments might reflect linkage disequilibrium, but an unknown experimental factor could not be ruled out. The only immune exposure information available for the cohort was CMV serostatus. According to a later analysis, parvovirus B19, influenza, CMV and Epstein-Barr virus appeared linked to several top co-occurrence clusters. In a later genetic analysis, fewer N-insertions in productive TCRs were reported among donors in an Asian-associated ancestry cluster than the roughly 700-donor mean. In a later analysis, HLA-associated TCR beta chains showed more clonal expansion and lower generation probabilities than non-associated chains that were equally common. Three of the identified cytomegalovirus-associated TCR beta chains were confirmed in vitro to be specific for cytomegalovirus antigens. In a later genetic analysis, a missense DCLRE1C variant was associated with V-gene and J-gene trimming of TCR beta chains, and the association was replicated in an independent cohort. Because counts were too low, seventeen rarely observed V segments, including chromosome 9 orphons, were excluded from the earlier analysis of some 590 of the donors. In an earlier analysis of 587 of the donors, most TCR beta V segments appeared in productive rearrangements about 90% or about 30% of the time, broadly matching IMGT annotations. This cohort had only TCR beta chains sequenced, and the lack of alpha or paired-chain data limited which features could be detected. HLA typing was unavailable for some donors at each locus, so association tests used only the typed subset. When HLA alleles, especially DR and DQ, strongly co-occurred, attributing TCR associations to individual alleles was difficult. Cytomegalovirus status was reported to be diagnosed by the classifier with high specificity and sensitivity in both the original and validation cohorts. In a later analysis, around 15,000 TCR beta sequences were associated with specific HLA alleles at a false discovery rate of 0.05. According to a later analysis, TCR association rates differed among HLA loci, with DRB1 alleles showing the most associated TCRs and HLA-C alleles showing the fewest. A further reported finding was that TCR beta sequences accurately predicted the HLA-A and HLA-B alleles for most subjects in the first cohort. Most TCR sequences were seen in very few donors, while some public TCRs were found in many individuals. In a later analysis, most CMV-associated TCR beta chains were found to appear HLA-restricted, with HLA associations seemingly driven largely by CMV exposure. Roughly uniform sequencing depth across donors was assumed in presence/absence analyses, although this assumption may not hold. A group of highly shared sequence variants was considered likely to be a technical artifact of the sequencing pipeline. The authors suggested that the approach could potentially be generalized to other disease states and immunological phenotypes. The 87-base-pair reads could not distinguish some IMGT-functional V segments, including TRBV6-2 and TRBV6-3, so those segments were excluded.

Libraries were built with the immunoSEQ multiplex PCR assay. The multiplex PCR relied on a mix of 60 forward primers for TCR Vbeta segments and 13 reverse primers for TCR Jbeta segments. Amplification of the CDR3 region of rearranged TCR beta genes was performed with a multiplex PCR assay on genomic DNA. Amplified TCR beta libraries were sequenced as 87-base-pair reads on the Illumina HiSeq System. Concerning the study's data processing: Across the 500 to 700 repertoires, a later analysis counted 75 million to 90 million unique TCR beta chains, about 10 million of which were shared by at least two donors. A nearest-neighbor algorithm error-corrected the raw reads and collapsed the reads into unique sequences, merging closely related sequences to remove PCR and sequencing errors. To assign V, D and J gene segments, CDR3 sequences were aligned to IMGT reference sequences. For a sequence to be retained, a match of at least six nucleotides to both a V gene segment and a J gene segment was required. A rearrangement was called productive if the CDR3 had no stop codons and remained in frame with V and J, and every other rearrangement was called non-productive. CDR3 was defined according to IMGT convention as the region running from the second conserved V-encoded cysteine to the conserved J-encoded phenylalanine. In an earlier analysis of around 600 of the donors, sequences lacking an unambiguous match to a single V gene segment were excluded. An earlier analysis of about 590 of the donors classified V segments as functional when productive rearrangements were above 56.7% and as segregating when the standard deviation between donors was above 5%. A statistical classification framework was developed to diagnose cytomegalovirus status using the catalog of TCR beta chain sequences. A later analysis assigned V and J genes by comparing TCR nucleotide sequences with IMGT/GENE-DB human TR gene sequences. The TCRdist pipeline was used in a later analysis to assign CDR3 sequences and most-parsimonious VDJ recombination scenarios. In a later analysis, each TCR beta chain was defined by its CDR3 amino acid sequence together with its V-gene family, and reads lacking a unique V-gene family were excluded. To address suspected cross-contamination and a sequencing artifact, a later analysis removed 550 to 750 highly shared, low-generation-probability nucleotide sequences. A later analysis calculated a clonal expansion index for each public chain from normalized within-repertoire ranks of inferred template counts. In a later analysis, generation probabilities were computed with a VDJ recombination model fitted to out-of-frame rearrangements, and the resulting probabilities were checked against IGoR. In a later analysis, TCR-TCR, TCR-HLA and TCR-CMV co-occurrence was scored with hypergeometric tests, and a repertoire-size bias correction was applied to TCR pairs. In a later analysis, false discovery rates were estimated by permuting HLA or CMV assignments 20 times. A later analysis grouped co-occurring TCRs with DBSCAN, adding TCRdist sequence similarity when clustering within HLA-allele-positive subsets. For co-occurrence clustering, repertoires with fewer than 30,000 or more than 120,000 public chains were excluded, along with roughly 5 repertoires with anomalous nucleotide sharing. Held by TCRdb, this immuneACCESS table contains in-frame sequences only and omits some clones. Under half of the omission traces to an unresolved V gene where checked; the cause of the rest is unknown. V, J and clone size were drawn from that table, and D and trimming were deduced from the DNA. The sample table contains 73,000 or so clones; only one count was recorded for approximately 80% of them. Of the sample, about 6.8% is held by the ten largest clones.

The cohort comprised under 700 healthy bone marrow donors. Cohort members were all nominally healthy when sampled, although unrecorded immune exposures were likely present. Of the 670 or so cohort members, about 270 had a positive CMV serostatus and approximately 370 had a negative one, while no CMV serostatus was recorded for the donor. A peripheral blood sample was provided by each donor, and peripheral blood mononuclear cells were used for TCR beta sequencing. The Qiagen DNeasy Blood Extraction Kit was used to extract genomic DNA from the blood cell samples. In regard to this clone: The antigen it recognizes is unknown. Within one base of it there is no much larger clone, and no base qualities were kept.

Its CDR3 holds 15 amino acids, cysteine through phenylalanine. The only DNA kept is the CDR3, 45 bases in frame from the first base. The germline V gene supplies CDR1 SGHRS and CDR2 YFSETQ. The germline ends are 11 bases apart after V is trimmed by 2 bases and J by 2 bases. Sequencing was performed on PBMCs. The TCR originated in a human donor in good health. The chain is assembled from TRBV5-1 and TRBJ1-5; a weak D assignment points to TRBD1 (5 bases agree). The DNA sequence is given as TGCGCCAGCAGCTTTACGGGGGATGGCAATCAGCCCCAGCATTTT. Its amino acids are CASSFTGDGNQPQHF.